Below, 10 T cell receptor beta chains from the same sample are listed, as sequenced in a study of PD-1 blockade in classical Hodgkin lymphoma. Every patient was affected by relapse after autologous stem cell transplantation, while exposure to brentuximab vedotin was not uniform. The protocol was immunoSEQ multiplex PCR, while the TCRdb copy is restricted to in-frame clones and leaves out a portion. This sample has under 70,000 clones, with approximately 88% found just once. The sample here was peripheral blood mononuclear cells (PBMCs), taken at baseline. The receptors come from a human donor with classical Hodgkin lymphoma.

In its sample, this clone was seen once. The J gene is TRBJ2-1, the V gene TRBV27; D is possibly TRBD2 (6 bases). V shed 4 bases and J shed 6 bases, with 10 bases lying between them. CDR1 and CDR2 (germline): MNHEY, SMNVEV (reference sequence). The CDR3 contains 13 residues. The CDR3 region is CASSYGTSNEQFF. DNA of the CDR3: TGTGCCAGCAGTTACGGGACTTCCAATGAGCAGTTCTTC.

A few counts support this clone. The chain recombines TRBV28 with TRBJ2-2, with TRBD1 matching over 7 bases. CDR1 and CDR2 (germline): MDHEN, SYDVKM. V was clipped by 6 bases and J by 0 bases; unmatched bases: 1. The CDR3 extends over 14 amino acids. The CDR3 nucleotides read TGTGCCAGCAGACAGGGGTCGAACACCGGGGAGCTGTTTTTT. This translates into CASRQGSNTGELFF.

The chain employs TRBV6-5 and TRBJ1-2; D call uncertain. This CDR3 is 14 amino acids long. Germline values: CDR1 MNHEY, CDR2 SVGAGI. Trimming cost V 0 bases and J 3 bases, with 8 bases left between them. The CDR3 DNA reads TGTGCCAGCAGTTACTCTGGCCCTTACTATGGCTACACCTTC. It is translated as CASSYSGPYYGYTF.

The chain carries TRBV7-9 and TRBJ2-5, with D perhaps matching TRBD2 (7 bases). The CDR3 runs to 16 residues. Germline V CDR1 and CDR2: SEHNR, FQNEAQ (reference sequence). Trimming removed 5 bases at V and 6 bases at J, with 22 bases between. DNA for the CDR3: TGTGCCAGCAGCACCCAAAGGTCGGGGGGCGCAAAGACCCAGTACTTC. Its translation is CASSTQRSGGAKTQYF.

This CDR3 is CASSLGDDSGNTIYF. The CDR3 nucleotides are TGTGCCAGCAGCTTAGGCGATGACTCTGGAAACACCATATATTTT. The genes are TRBV13 and TRBJ1-3; D not certain. The V end lost 0 bases, the J end lost 0 bases, and 6 bases lay between the germline ends. The V gene's germline CDR1 is PRHDT and CDR2 FYEKMQ (reference sequence). This CDR3 comprises 15 residues.

Here the CDR3 reads CASSLGVDRLEGYTF. The DNA for the CDR3 is TGCGCCAGCAGCTTGGGTGTGGATAGGTTGGAGGGCTACACCTTC. This chain uses TRBV5-1 with TRBJ1-2; D is ambiguous. The CDR3 sequence is 15 residues long. Trimming pared 0 bases from V and 8 bases from J, leaving 17 bases between. Germline loops: CDR1 SGHRS, CDR2 YFSETQ.

Here the CDR3 reads CASSSRTVTDTQYF. In DNA, the CDR3 is TGTGCCAGCAGCTCCCGGACAGTCACAGATACGCAGTATTTT. The genes are TRBV7-2 and TRBJ2-3; TRBD1 is a possible D gene (6 bases). This CDR3 has 14 amino acids. V lost 4 bases and J lost 2, with 10 bases in between. Germline-derived CDR1 and CDR2 are SGHTA and FQGNSA.

The sample holds many counts of this clone. The V gene is TRBV11-3, the J gene TRBJ2-4, with D perhaps TRBD2 (5 bases). The CDR3 sequence is 15 residues long. Trimming took off 1 base at V and 4 bases at J, with 11 bases between the two ends. Germline assignment: CDR1 SGHNT and CDR2 YENEEA. The CDR3 sequence: CASSLGPTGKNIQYF. The CDR3 DNA follows: TGTGCCAGCAGCTTAGGGCCTACGGGGAAAAACATTCAGTACTTC.

The V gene is TRBV6-4, the J gene TRBJ1-2, with a weak D call TRBD1 (5 bases). Looked up from germline, CDR1 is MRHNA and CDR2 is SNTAGT. The CDR3 consists of 17 residues. Trimming pared 0 bases from V and 2 bases from J, leaving 16 bases between. This CDR3 reads CASSDSLLPEGNYGYTF. The DNA for the CDR3 is TGTGCCAGCAGTGACTCTCTCCTTCCCGAGGGGAACTATGGCTACACCTTC.

Written as DNA, the CDR3 is TGTGCCAGCAGCTTAGGGACAGGAGCTAGCACAGATACGCAGTATTTT. It specifies CASSLGTGASTDTQYF. This sequence joins TRBV7-2 and TRBJ2-3, with 7 nucleotides matching TRBD1. The CDR3 runs 16 residues. Germline CDR1 and CDR2: SGHTA and FQGNSA. V lost 1 base to trimming and J lost 0 bases; unmatched junction nucleotides: 4.